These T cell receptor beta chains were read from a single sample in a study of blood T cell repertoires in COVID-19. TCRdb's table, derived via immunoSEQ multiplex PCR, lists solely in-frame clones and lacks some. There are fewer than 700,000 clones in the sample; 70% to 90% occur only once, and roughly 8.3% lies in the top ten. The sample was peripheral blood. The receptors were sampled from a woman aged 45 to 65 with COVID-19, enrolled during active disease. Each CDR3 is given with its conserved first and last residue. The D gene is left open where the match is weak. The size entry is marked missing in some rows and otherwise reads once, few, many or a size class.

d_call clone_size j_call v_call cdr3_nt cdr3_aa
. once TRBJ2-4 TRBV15 TGTGCCACCAGCAGAGATCAGGTGGCCGAACCCCTCTTC CATSRDQVAEPLF
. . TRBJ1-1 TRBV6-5 TGTGCCAGCAGAACGTTCTCGGGGGTATCAGTCGAAGCTTTCTTT CASRTFSGVSVEAFF
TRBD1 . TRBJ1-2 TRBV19 TGTGCCAGTAGACCCTCCGGGACAGGCAAAGCTAACTATGGCTACACCTTC CASRPSGTGKANYGYTF
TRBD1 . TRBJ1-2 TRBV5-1 TGCGCCAGCAGCCTCCATTCCGGACAGGGGGCGGTAGTTGGCTACACCTTC CASSLHSGQGAVVGYTF
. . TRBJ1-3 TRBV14 TGTGCCAGCGGTCGAACAGGCCCGATCTCTGGAAACACCATATATTTT CASGRTGPISGNTIYF
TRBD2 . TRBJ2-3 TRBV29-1 TGCAGCGTTGAAGGGCAGGGGTATCTAGCGGGGGGACTGGTGGATACGCAGTATTTT CSVEGQGYLAGGLVDTQYF
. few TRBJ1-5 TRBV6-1 TGTGCCAGCAGTGAACCTGGACAGATTGGCCAGCCCCAGCATTTT CASSEPGQIGQPQHF
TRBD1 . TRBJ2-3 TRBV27 TGTGCCAGCAGTCCCCGGACAGGCGATACGCAGTATTTT CASSPRTGDTQYF
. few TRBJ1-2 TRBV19 TGTGCCAGTAGCCCTTTGGACAGAACTAACTATGGCTACACCTTC CASSPLDRTNYGYTF
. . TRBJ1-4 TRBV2 TGTGCCAGCAATTTAGGGGAGGGGAAACTGTTTTTT CASNLGEGKLFF
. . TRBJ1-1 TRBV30 TGTGCCTGGAGGGTTGGCAGTCCGAACACTGAAGCTTTCTTT CAWRVGSPNTEAFF
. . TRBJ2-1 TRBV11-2 TGTGCCAGCAGCGGAGGGACTTACAATGAGCAGTTCTTC CASSGGTYNEQFF
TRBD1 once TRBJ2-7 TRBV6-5 TGTGCCAGCAGTTACTCGGACAGGGCCTACGAGCAGTACTTC CASSYSDRAYEQYF
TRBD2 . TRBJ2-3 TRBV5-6 TGTGCCAGCAGCCACGGACTAGCGGGGGCTTACACAGATACGCAGTATTTT CASSHGLAGAYTDTQYF
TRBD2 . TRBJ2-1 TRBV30 TGTGCCTGGAGTGTTTTGGGGGGGTCCTACAATGAGCAGTTCTTC CAWSVLGGSYNEQFF
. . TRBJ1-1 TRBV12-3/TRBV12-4 TGTGCCAGCAGTTTTAACGGAGACACTGAAGCTTTCTTT CASSFNGDTEAFF
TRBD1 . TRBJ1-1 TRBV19 TGTGCCAGTAGTATAGTGGGACAGATAATGGGCACTGAAGCTTTCTTT CASSIVGQIMGTEAFF
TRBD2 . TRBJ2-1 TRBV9 TGTGCCAACAGCGTCCGGGGGGGCGATGGTAATGAGCAGTTCTTC CANSVRGGDGNEQFF
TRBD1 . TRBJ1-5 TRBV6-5 TGTGCCAGCAGCCGTACAGGGGGGCGAAATCAGCCCCAGCATTTT CASSRTGGRNQPQHF
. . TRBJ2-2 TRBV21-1 TGTGCCAGCAGAACCCGAGGCCCAGAGAACACCGGGGAGCTGTTTTTT CASRTRGPENTGELFF
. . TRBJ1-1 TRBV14 TGTGCCAGCAGCCAAGATCTGGCCTCTGAAGCTTTCTTT CASSQDLASEAFF
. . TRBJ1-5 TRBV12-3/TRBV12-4 TGTGCCAGCAGCCGACAAGTCGATCAGCCCCAGCATTTT CASSRQVDQPQHF
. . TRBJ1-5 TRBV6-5 TGTGCCAGCAGGGCGGAGAATCAGCCCCAGCATTTT CASRAENQPQHF
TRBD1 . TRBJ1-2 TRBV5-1 TGCGCCAGCAGCGGGGCCCTACAGGGGCTCACTAACTATGGCTACACCTTC CASSGALQGLTNYGYTF
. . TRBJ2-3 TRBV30 TGTGCCTGGAGTGTCGGTGAGGATACGCAGTATTTT CAWSVGEDTQYF
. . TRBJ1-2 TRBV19 TGTGCCAGTAGCGACAGCCGCCTCTATGGCTACACCTTC CASSDSRLYGYTF
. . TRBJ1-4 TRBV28 TGTGCCAGCAGTCCCTCGGACAGTAGGAATGAAAAACTGTTTTTT CASSPSDSRNEKLFF
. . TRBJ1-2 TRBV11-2 TGTGCCAGCAGCTTAGAGACAGGATACTATGGCTACACCTTC CASSLETGYYGYTF
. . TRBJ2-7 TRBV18 TGTGCCAGCTCATCCCGACAGGCTCAAGGCGAGCAGTACTTC CASSSRQAQGEQYF
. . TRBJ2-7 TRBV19 TGTGCCAGTAGTATACGGGACAACTACGAGCAGTACTTC CASSIRDNYEQYF
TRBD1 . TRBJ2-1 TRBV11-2 TGTGCCAGCAGCTTAGTCTGGACAGGCTACAATGAGCAGTTCTTC CASSLVWTGYNEQFF
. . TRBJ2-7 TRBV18 TGTGCCAGCTCCCCCCTTCAGGGGGAGCAGTACTTC CASSPLQGEQYF
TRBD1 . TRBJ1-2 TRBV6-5 TGTGCCAGCACCAGGGACAGGGAGTATGGCTACACCTTC CASTRDREYGYTF
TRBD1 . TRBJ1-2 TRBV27 TGTGCCAGCAGTAGGGGGACAGGGGACGGCTATGGCTACACCTTC CASSRGTGDGYGYTF
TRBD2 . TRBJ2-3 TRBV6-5 TGTGCCAGCAGTATCCCGGGGGGGGCGCAGTATTTT CASSIPGGAQYF
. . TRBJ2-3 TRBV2 TGTGCCAGCATCCGGATACGGGGCACAGATACGCAGTATTTT CASIRIRGTDTQYF
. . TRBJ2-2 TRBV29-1 TGCAGCGTCACAACGAGGTTGACCGGGGAGCTGTTTTTT CSVTTRLTGELFF
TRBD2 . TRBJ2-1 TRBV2 TGTGCCAGCAGTCCCGGGACTAGCTCGGGAAATGAGCAGTTCTTC CASSPGTSSGNEQFF
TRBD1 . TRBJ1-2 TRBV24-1 TGTGCCACCAGAGGACAGGGGGCAGACGGCTACACCTTC CATRGQGADGYTF
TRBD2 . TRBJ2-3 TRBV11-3 TGTGCCAGCAGCCTTGGGACTAGCGAAGATACGCAGTATTTT CASSLGTSEDTQYF
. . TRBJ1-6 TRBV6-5 TGTGCCAGCCTCTTTACTAACCCGGATAATTCACCCCTCCACTTT CASLFTNPDNSPLHF
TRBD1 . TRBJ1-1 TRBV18 TGTGCCAGCTCCCGGGGACAGCTGGCTGAAGCTTTCTTT CASSRGQLAEAFF
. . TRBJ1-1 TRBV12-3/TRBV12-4 TGTGCCAGCAGTTTCAGCAGGGACACTGAAGCTTTCTTT CASSFSRDTEAFF
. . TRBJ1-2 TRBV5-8 TGTGCCAGCAGCTTGACAGTTAACTATGGCTACACCTTC CASSLTVNYGYTF
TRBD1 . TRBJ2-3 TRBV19 TGTGCCACCGCATGGACAGGCCCGAGCACAGATACGCAGTATTTT CATAWTGPSTDTQYF
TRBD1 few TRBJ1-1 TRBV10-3 TGTGCCATCAGTGACCCCGACAGGGGCCGTGGGGGAAACACTGAAGCTTTCTTT CAISDPDRGRGGNTEAFF
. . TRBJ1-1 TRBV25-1 TGTGCCAGCAGTGATTCCCCAACAGGGACGAACACTGAAGCTTTCTTT CASSDSPTGTNTEAFF
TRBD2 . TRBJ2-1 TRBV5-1 TGCGCCAGCAGCTTGGTCCCTAGCGGGGGGGGAAATGAGCAGTTCTTC CASSLVPSGGGNEQFF
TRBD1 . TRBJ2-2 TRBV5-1 TGCGCCAGCACCCCGACAGGGGGCTACACCGGGGAGCTGTTTTTT CASTPTGGYTGELFF
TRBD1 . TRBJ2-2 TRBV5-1 TGCGCCAGCAGCTTGCCTCCGGGACAGGTAGTCGCCGGGGAGCTGTTTTTT CASSLPPGQVVAGELFF
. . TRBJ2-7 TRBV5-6 TGTGCCAGCAGCCAAGGCGGGTGGGGGGCCTACGAGCAGTACTTC CASSQGGWGAYEQYF
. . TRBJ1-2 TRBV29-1 TGCAGCGTTGGTGAGGCGGGATATGGCTACACCTTC CSVGEAGYGYTF
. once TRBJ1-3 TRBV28 TGTGCCAGCCGAGGGGGGGAGGGAGTGTTTGGAAACACCATATATTTT CASRGGEGVFGNTIYF